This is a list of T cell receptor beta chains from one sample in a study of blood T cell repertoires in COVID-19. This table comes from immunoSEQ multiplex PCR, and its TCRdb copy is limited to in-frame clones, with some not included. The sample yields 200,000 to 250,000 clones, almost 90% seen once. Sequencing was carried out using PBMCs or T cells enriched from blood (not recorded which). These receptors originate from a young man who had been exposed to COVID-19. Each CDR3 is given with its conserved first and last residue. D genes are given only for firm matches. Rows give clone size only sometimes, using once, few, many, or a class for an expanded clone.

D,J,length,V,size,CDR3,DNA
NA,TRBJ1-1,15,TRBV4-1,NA,CASSQGLGLNTEAFF,TGCGCCAGCAGCCAAGGACTCGGGTTGAACACTGAAGCTTTCTTT
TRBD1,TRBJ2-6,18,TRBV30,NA,CAWTIDRVALGGANVLTF,TGTGCCTGGACAATTGACAGGGTCGCTCTTGGCGGGGCCAACGTCCTGACTTTC
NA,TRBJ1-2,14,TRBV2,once,CAASRTGISYGYTF,TGTGCTGCAAGTCGCACAGGGATAAGCTATGGCTACACCTTC
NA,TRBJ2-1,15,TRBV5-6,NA,CASSSLGPIYNEQFF,TGTGCCAGCAGCTCACTAGGGCCCATATACAATGAGCAGTTCTTC
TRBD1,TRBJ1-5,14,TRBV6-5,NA,CASSRDRGAQPQHF,TGTGCCAGCAGTAGGGACAGGGGAGCCCAGCCCCAGCATTTT
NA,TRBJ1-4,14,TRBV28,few,CASSLAGVSEKLFF,TGTGCCAGCAGTTTAGCCGGGGTTTCTGAAAAACTGTTTTTT
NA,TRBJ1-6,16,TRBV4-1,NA,CASSHIRSSYNSPLHF,TGCGCCAGCAGCCATATCAGAAGCTCCTATAATTCACCCCTCCACTTT
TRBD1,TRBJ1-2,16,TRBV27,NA,CASSGQGFLLPFGYTF,TGTGCCAGCAGTGGACAGGGTTTTTTGCTTCCCTTTGGCTACACCTTC
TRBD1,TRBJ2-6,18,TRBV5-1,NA,CASSLDRGRLVGANVLTF,TGCGCCAGCAGCTTGGACAGGGGGCGATTGGTTGGGGCCAACGTCCTGACTTTC
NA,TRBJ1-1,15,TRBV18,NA,CASSPLVRINTEAFF,TGTGCCAGCTCACCATTGGTTAGAATAAACACTGAAGCTTTCTTT
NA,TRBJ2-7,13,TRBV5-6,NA,CASSSRTAYEQYF,TGTGCCAGCAGCTCCAGGACAGCCTACGAGCAGTACTTC
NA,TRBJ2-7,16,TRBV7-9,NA,CASSPPAGQRFYEQYF,TGTGCCAGCAGCCCCCCGGCGGGACAGAGATTCTACGAGCAGTACTTC
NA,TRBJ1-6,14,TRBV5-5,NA,CASSLYGEESPLHF,TGTGCCAGCAGCCTATACGGGGAGGAGTCACCCCTCCACTTT
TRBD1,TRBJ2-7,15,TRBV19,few,CASSRGQGFSYEQYF,TGTGCCAGTAGTAGGGGACAGGGGTTTTCCTACGAGCAGTACTTC
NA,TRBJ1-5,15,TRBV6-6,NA,CASSYLGQFNQPQHF,TGTGCCAGCAGTTACCTAGGACAGTTCAATCAGCCCCAGCATTTT
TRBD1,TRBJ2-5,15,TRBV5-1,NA,CASSSGTGGQETQYF,TGCGCCAGCAGCTCGGGAACAGGGGGGCAAGAGACCCAGTACTTC
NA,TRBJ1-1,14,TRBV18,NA,CASSPSGPQEGSFF,TGTGCCAGCTCACCATCAGGCCCCCAGGAGGGCAGTTTCTTT
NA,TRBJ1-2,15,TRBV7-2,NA,CASSLESARGYGYTF,TGTGCCAGCAGCTTAGAGTCCGCCAGGGGCTATGGCTACACCTTC
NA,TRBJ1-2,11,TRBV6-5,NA,CASWERRGYTF,TGTGCCAGCTGGGAGCGCCGGGGCTACACCTTC
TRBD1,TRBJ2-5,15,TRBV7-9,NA,CASSLRTGMGETQYF,TGTGCCAGCAGCTTAAGGACAGGGATGGGGGAGACCCAGTACTTC
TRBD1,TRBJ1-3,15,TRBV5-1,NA,CASSLQGAIGNTIYF,TGCGCCAGCAGCTTACAGGGGGCTATTGGAAACACCATATATTTT
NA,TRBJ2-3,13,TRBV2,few,CASRDISTDTQYF,TGTGCCAGCAGGGACATAAGCACAGATACGCAGTATTTT
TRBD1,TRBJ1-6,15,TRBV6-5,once,CASSNPGQGGSPLHF,TGTGCCAGCAGTAACCCGGGACAGGGAGGATCACCCCTCCACTTT
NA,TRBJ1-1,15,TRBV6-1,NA,CASSEAVGRYTEAFF,TGTGCCAGCAGTGAAGCGGTGGGCAGGTACACTGAAGCTTTCTTT
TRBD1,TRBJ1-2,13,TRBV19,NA,CASSDRGYGGYTF,TGTGCCAGTAGCGACAGGGGGTATGGTGGCTACACCTTC
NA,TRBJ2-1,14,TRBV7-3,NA,CASSLMVTTREQFF,TGTGCCAGCAGCTTAATGGTAACCACAAGAGAGCAGTTCTTC
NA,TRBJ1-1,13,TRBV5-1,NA,CASSPGEFTEAFF,TGCGCCAGCAGCCCGGGTGAGTTCACTGAAGCTTTCTTT